The 17 T cell receptor beta chains reported below all come from one sample, sequenced in a study of blood T cells in healthy people across ages. Together with a sample-barcoded 5' primer, a J-beta primer mix was included in a second PCR lasting roughly 7 to 11 cycles. Each CDR3 protein gets one entry after TCRdb re-called the 5' RACE reads with MiXCR. The sample includes over 600,000 distinct CDR3 sequences, about 47% of them seen just once. Sequencing used blood. All receptors come from a man at least 80 years old in good health.

The chain couples TRBV20-1 to TRBJ1-5; D remains unclear. CDR1 is DFQATT, CDR2 SNEGSKA, per germline (reference sequence). Trimming cost V 5 bases and J 9 bases, with 17 bases left between them. The CDR3 sequence is 13 residues long. CDR3 sequence: CSAGVGEPTPQHF. DNA of the CDR3: TGCAGTGCTGGCGTCGGAGAACCTACGCCCCAGCATTTT.

The CDR3 here is CASSFGGRAGDTQYF. The CDR3 DNA reads TGTGCCAGCAGTTTCGGTGGGAGGGCCGGAGATACGCAGTATTTT. V usage is TRBV28 and J usage is TRBJ2-3, with TRBD2 matching 7 bases. Unmatched junction bases numbered 8, after V lost 3 bases and J lost 5 bases. The CDR3 is 15 amino acids. Germline V gene data show CDR1 as MDHEN and CDR2 as SYDVKM.

This clonotype was seen a single time. The V call is TRBV29-1, the J call TRBJ2-7, with D unresolved. This CDR3 is 11 amino acids long. V was clipped by 7 bases and J by 7 bases, with 14 bases between them. The germline V gene encodes CDR1 SQVTM and CDR2 ANQGSEA. The CDR3 loop reads CSGWSWGEQYF. The CDR3 coding sequence is TGCAGCGGTTGGAGCTGGGGTGAGCAGTACTTC.

The chain recombines TRBV7-2 with TRBJ1-5; 8 bases align to TRBD1. Trimming cost V 2 bases and J 5 bases; bases outside gene matches: 11. Germline V gene lookup returns CDR1 SGHTA and CDR2 FQGNSA. This CDR3 region has 17 residues. The CDR3 DNA sequence: TGTGCCAGCAGCTTACGACCAAGGACAGGGCGGGATCAGCCCCAGCATTTT. This encodes CASSLRPRTGRDQPQHF.

The V gene is TRBV7-3, the J gene TRBJ1-6; a possible D gene is TRBD1 (5 bases). The CDR3 covers 14 residues. V lost 5 bases and J 5 bases, leaving 10 bases between the germline ends. Germline loops: CDR1 SGHTA, CDR2 FQGTGA. The CDR3 spells CASSTGGNNSPLHF. As DNA, the CDR3 is TGTGCCAGCAGCACCGGGGGAAATAATTCACCCCTCCACTTT.

This sequence joins TRBV4-1 and TRBJ2-5; 10 bases align to TRBD2. CDR1 and CDR2 (germline): MGHRA, YSYEKL. The CDR3 consists of 15 residues. J gave up 2 bases and V 6 bases, and 6 bases lay outside the gene matches. CDR3 DNA: TGCGCCAGCAGACATACTAGCGGGGCACAAGAGACCCAGTACTTC. Translating it yields CASRHTSGAQETQYF.

This clonotype has at least ten counts. The chain employs TRBV4-1 and TRBJ2-7; D unclear. This CDR3 is 17 amino acids long. CDR1 and CDR2 (germline): MGHRA, YSYEKL. V lost 4 bases, J lost 0 bases, and 19 bases lay in between. CDR3 region: CASSREPNRSRSYEQYF. CDR3 nucleotide sequence: TGCGCCAGCAGCCGAGAACCAAACAGAAGTCGCTCCTACGAGCAGTACTTC.

The chain links TRBV7-9 to TRBJ1-2, with D unclear. V lost 10 bases and J 0 bases, leaving 9 bases between the germline ends. Germline assignment: CDR1 SEHNR and CDR2 FQNEAQ (reference sequence). The CDR3 contains 12 residues. The CDR3 bases are TGTGCCAAGCATACGCCTAACTATGGCTACACCTTC. Translating it yields CAKHTPNYGYTF.

This clonotype showed up just a few times. The V call is TRBV2, the J call TRBJ2-2; 10 bases agree with TRBD2. This CDR3 is 15 amino acids long. V lost 4 bases, J lost 3 bases, and 2 bases stayed unmatched. CDR1 is SNHLY, CDR2 FYNNEI, per germline. Here the CDR3 reads CASSGTSGYTGELFF. DNA for the CDR3: TGTGCCAGCAGTGGGACTAGCGGTTACACCGGGGAGCTGTTTTTT.

With respect to this clonotype: With a much larger clone just one base away, this may be a read error. V is TRBV3-1 and J is TRBJ2-1; D gene unclear. The CDR3 has 15 amino acids. The germline V gene encodes CDR1 LGHDT and CDR2 YNNKEL (reference sequence). This CDR3 is CACSQDVTSYNEQFF. The CDR3 nucleotides are TGTGCCTGCAGCCAAGATGTGACCTCATACAATGAGCAGTTCTTC.

This clonotype has just a few counts. The rearrangement links TRBV6-6 to TRBJ2-7, with 8 bases matching TRBD1. Germline CDR1 and CDR2: MNHNY and SVGAGI (reference sequence). The ends lost 4 bases at V and 4 bases at J; junction bases unmatched: 6. The CDR3 is made up of 14 amino acids. The CDR3 sequence: CASSLQGDSYEQYF. CDR3 in DNA: TGTGCCAGCAGTTTACAGGGGGATAGTTACGAGCAGTACTTC.

The chain employs TRBV20-1 and TRBJ1-5, with D maybe TRBD1 (6 bases). The germline V gene has CDR1 DFQATT and CDR2 SNEGSKA (reference sequence). The CDR3 extends over 14 amino acids. The ends were cut back, 2 bases at V and 6 bases at J, with 14 bases in the middle. CDR3 DNA: TGCAGTGCTAGACACCCGGGACAAAGTCAGCCCCAGCATTTT. Protein product: CSARHPGQSQPQHF.

The chain joins TRBV7-6 to TRBJ1-6; perhaps TRBD1 as D (6 bases). Trimming removed 8 bases at V and 7 bases at J, with 18 bases between. Per the germline V gene, CDR1 is SGHVS and CDR2 is FNYEAQ. The CDR3 runs to 15 residues. The CDR3 nucleotides are TGTGCCAGCGGCCTCGGACAGTTATTAAATTCACCCCTCCACTTT. Translating gives CASGLGQLLNSPLHF.

The chain links TRBV5-1 to TRBJ2-3; TRBD1 might be the D (6 bases). This CDR3 has 15 amino acids. Germline CDR1 is SGHRS and CDR2 is YFSETQ. Trimming removed 1 base from V and 2 bases from J, with 11 bases in between. Here the CDR3 reads CASSLTGIFTDTQYF. CDR3 nucleotide sequence: TGCGCCAGCAGCTTGACAGGGATCTTCACAGATACGCAGTATTTT.

J is TRBJ2-2 and V is TRBV7-8; TRBD1 matches at 9 bases. This CDR3 is built from 15 residues. The J segment lost 6 bases and the V segment lost 4 bases, leaving 6 bases of the junction unmatched. CDR1 is SGHVS and CDR2 is FQNEAQ in the germline V gene. CDR3 protein: CASSSGTGRAGELFF. CDR3 nucleotide sequence: TGTGCCAGCAGCTCAGGGACAGGGAGGGCCGGGGAGCTGTTTTTT.

The CDR3 DNA reads TGTGCCACCAGCAGAGACAGGGGTGGAGGAGGTGCGCAGTATTTT. Translated, it gives CATSRDRGGGGAQYF. The chain uses TRBV15 and TRBJ2-3; a possible D gene is TRBD1 (6 bases). CDR3 length: 15 residues. V gave up 0 bases and J gave up 10 bases, with 17 bases separating them. Germline V gene sequence: CDR1 LNHNV, CDR2 YYDKDF (reference sequence).

This clonotype was picked up a small number of times. This rearrangement joins TRBV21-1 to TRBJ2-5; TRBD2 was called by the table and not checked on the DNA. TRBV21-1 is a documented pseudogene. The CDR3 is 19 amino acids. The CDR3 bases are TGTGCCAGCAGCAAAAAGAACCCAAGGTCTAGCGCCGAACAAGAGACCCAGTACTTC. Residues: CASSKKNPRSSAEQETQYF.